The 29 T cell receptor beta chains in this list originate from one sample, sequenced in a study of CD8 T cells in Susac syndrome (dated by TCRdb to between 2017 and 2020). Libraries came from the immunoSEQ multiplex PCR assay. RNA was extracted using the RNeasy kit, and about 0.5 to 1 ug of the RNA was reverse transcribed with random hexamers. TCRdb itself trimmed the public reads at Q25 with fastp, ran MiXCR and retained productive beta chains. Rows merge per CDR3 protein into single entries with the most common DNA and genes. Within this sample are approximately 180,000 distinct CDR3 sequences, with roughly 94% of them counted one time only. The biggest ten clones account for about 0.1% of the sample. The sequenced sample consisted of CD4+ T cells from PBMCs. All receptors derive from a human donor with Susac syndrome.

CDR3 DNA: TGTGCCAGTAGTGTTCGTAGGGGAACTGAAGCTTTCTTT. Its translation: CASSVRRGTEAFF. The rearrangement joins TRBV19 to TRBJ1-1; tentatively, D is TRBD1 (5 bases). CDR3 length: 13 residues. Germline V gene sequence: CDR1 LNHDA, CDR2 SQIVND (reference sequence). Trimming took 5 bases from V and 5 from J, leaving 12 bases between them.

This sequence joins TRBV3-1 and TRBJ2-1; D remains ambiguous. The CDR3 sequence is 16 residues long. Trimming removed 1 base from V and 5 bases from J, with 15 bases in between. Germline V lookup: CDR1 LGHDT, CDR2 YNNKEL (reference sequence). CDR3 DNA sequence: TGTGCCAGCAGCCAAGCTGCGGTTCAGGTTAACAATGAGCAGTTCTTC. Amino acids: CASSQAAVQVNNEQFF.

The rearrangement links TRBV7-9 to TRBJ1-1; tentatively, D is TRBD1 (5 bases). The CDR3 spans 17 residues. From germline, CDR1 is SEHNR and CDR2 FQNEAQ (reference sequence). The V end lost 1 base, the J end lost 1 base, and 16 bases lay between the germline ends. CDR3 coding DNA: TGTGCCAGCAGCTTAGGGGGGTCAGGCCGGGGGAACACTGAAGCTTTCTTT. The encoded protein is CASSLGGSGRGNTEAFF.

V is TRBV5-4 and J is TRBJ1-6; 10 nucleotides match TRBD1. V lost 4 bases and J lost 9; bases outside the gene matches: 7. The germline CDR1 and CDR2 sequences are SGHNT and YYREEE (reference sequence). CDR3 size: 15 residues. CDR3 DNA: TGTGCCAGCAGCACAGACAGGGGGCGAGGTTCACCCCTCCACTTT. It translates to CASSTDRGRGSPLHF.

The chain links TRBV15 to TRBJ1-1, with TRBD1 matching 7 bases. The CDR3 runs 15 residues. Trimming took 0 bases from V and 4 from J; bases not matched to a gene: 5. Germline CDR1 is LNHNV and CDR2 is YYDKDF (reference sequence). For the CDR3, the DNA is TGTGCCACCAGCAGAGAGGGAGGGGGCGGCACTGAAGCTTTCTTT. It encodes CATSREGGGGTEAFF.

The J gene is TRBJ2-6, the V gene TRBV30; 10 positions agree with TRBD1. CDR1 and CDR2 from the germline V gene are GTSNPN and SVGIG (reference sequence). This CDR3 comprises 18 residues. J lost 1 base, V lost 0 bases, and 6 bases had no gene match. The CDR3 reads CAWSVLWDRGSGANVLTF. The CDR3 DNA sequence: TGTGCCTGGAGTGTACTTTGGGACAGGGGTTCTGGGGCCAACGTCCTGACTTTC.

The chain combines TRBV30 with TRBJ1-1; D not certain. The V end lost 4 bases, the J end lost 3 bases, and 12 bases lay between the germline ends. Germline V gives CDR1 GTSNPN, CDR2 SVGIG (reference sequence). The CDR3 extends over 13 amino acids. CDR3 DNA: TGTGCCTGGACCATAGGAGAATACACTGAAGCTTTCTTT. This sequence encodes CAWTIGEYTEAFF.

V is TRBV20-1 and J is TRBJ1-1; D is possibly TRBD1 (5 bases). The CDR3 consists of 14 residues. V shed 3 bases and J shed 0 bases, with 11 bases lying between them. The germline gives CDR1 DFQATT, CDR2 SNEGSKA (reference sequence). CDR3 coding DNA: TGCAGTGCTAGGGCAGGGACCATGAACACTGAAGCTTTCTTT. Encoded protein: CSARAGTMNTEAFF.

CDR3 protein: CSVAAMHSVREQFF. DNA for the CDR3: TGCAGCGTGGCCGCAATGCATTCGGTCCGTGAGCAGTTCTTC. The chain links TRBV29-1 to TRBJ2-1, with D unresolved. V shed 6 bases and J shed 9 bases, with 21 bases lying between them. The germline CDR1 and CDR2 sequences are SQVTM and ANQGSEA. The CDR3 covers 14 residues.

In nucleotides, the CDR3 is TGCAGTGCTAGAGCGGAAAATGAAAAACTGTTTTTT. Its protein product is CSARAENEKLFF. V usage is TRBV20-1 and J usage is TRBJ1-4; D call uncertain. There are 12 residues in the CDR3. Trimming removed 1 base from V and 5 bases from J, with 5 bases in between. Germline V gene lookup returns CDR1 DFQATT and CDR2 SNEGSKA (reference sequence).

This rearrangement joins TRBV30 to TRBJ2-5; D not certain. Germline V gene lookup returns CDR1 GTSNPN and CDR2 SVGIG (reference sequence). V shed 5 bases and J shed 2 bases, with 15 bases lying between them. CDR3 length equals 14 residues. DNA of the CDR3: TGTGCCTGGCGTCGCCCCGGCCAGCAAGAGACCCAGTACTTC. This codes for CAWRRPGQQETQYF.

This chain connects TRBV11-2 to TRBJ2-7, with 8 bases lining up with TRBD1. The CDR3 loop spans 17 amino acids. V dropped 0 bases and J dropped 0; count of bases not matched to a gene: 7. The germline gives CDR1 SGHAT, CDR2 FQNNGV. The CDR3 DNA is TGTGCCAGCAGCTTAGAGGGGACAGGAACGAGCTCCTACGAGCAGTACTTC. As protein: CASSLEGTGTSSYEQYF.

This chain links TRBV30 with TRBJ1-1; 7 bases fit TRBD1. The CDR3 loop spans 13 amino acids. The germline V gene has CDR1 GTSNPN and CDR2 SVGIG (reference sequence). Losses at the gene ends were 2 bases for V and 3 bases for J; bases not matched to a gene: 3. CDR3 bases: TGTGCCTGGAGTTTAACAGGGGACACTGAAGCTTTCTTT. This gives the protein CAWSLTGDTEAFF.

V and J are TRBV2 and TRBJ2-7, with D perhaps matching TRBD1 (6 bases). Germline values: CDR1 SNHLY, CDR2 FYNNEI. CDR3 size: 16 residues. Trimming cost V 0 bases and J 5 bases, with 17 bases left between them. The CDR3 DNA is TGTGCCAGCAGTGAAGCGCTAGACAGGTCAGGCGACGAGCAGTACTTC. The encoded protein is CASSEALDRSGDEQYF.

This clonotype was observed once. The chain uses TRBV30 and TRBJ1-1; 8 bases fit TRBD1. The CDR3 is made up of 11 amino acids. V shed 5 bases, J shed 6 bases, and the junction held 2 bases outside the gene matches. Germline CDR1 and CDR2: GTSNPN and SVGIG (reference sequence). DNA for the CDR3: TGTGCCTGGGACAGGGGACCTGAAGCTTTCTTT. Protein sequence: CAWDRGPEAFF. Full variable domain (missing parts from reference TRBV30 and TRBJ1-1): SQTIHQWPATLVQPVGSPLSLECTVEGTSNPNLYWYRQAAGRGLQLLFYSVGIGQISSEVPQNLSASRPQDRQFILSSKKLLLSDSGFYLCAWDRGPEAFFGQGTRLTVV.

The genes are TRBV5-1 and TRBJ1-6, with 8 bases identical to TRBD1. The CDR3 covers 15 residues. Looked up from germline, CDR1 is SGHRS and CDR2 is YFSETQ. Trimming at V came to 3 bases and at J to 14 bases, leaving 13 bases not matched to a gene. CDR3 sequence reads: CASSWTGTGEWTLHF. The CDR3, as DNA: TGCGCCAGCAGCTGGACAGGGACCGGGGAATGGACCCTCCACTTT.

This clonotype was seen just once. V gene TRBV20-1 combines with J gene TRBJ2-1; D not certain. V lost 8 bases and J lost 7, with 12 bases in between. Germline V CDR1 and CDR2: DFQATT, SNEGSKA (reference sequence). This CDR3 contains 11 residues. CDR3 loop: CSPQLRNEQFF. Written as DNA, the CDR3 is TGCAGTCCCCAACTTAGGAATGAGCAGTTCTTC.

This chain joins TRBV7-2 and TRBJ2-3; D call uncertain. This CDR3 contains 14 residues. Germline V CDR1 and CDR2: SGHTA, FQGNSA. V shed 2 bases and J shed 2 bases, with 8 bases lying between them. The CDR3 sequence is CASSLSPPTDTQYF. CDR3 DNA: TGTGCCAGCAGCTTAAGTCCCCCCACAGATACGCAGTATTTT.

V gene TRBV29-1 combines with J gene TRBJ2-2; D is unresolved. The CDR3 is 12 amino acids. Germline values: CDR1 SQVTM, CDR2 ANQGSEA. Trimming shortened V by 0 bases and J by 7 bases, and 6 bases separated the two germline ends. This chain's CDR3 is CSVEEDVGELFF. The CDR3 DNA is TGCAGCGTTGAAGAGGACGTCGGGGAGCTGTTTTTT.

The rearrangement uses TRBV20-1 and TRBJ1-1; D perhaps matches TRBD1 (5 bases). Germline V gives CDR1 DFQATT, CDR2 SNEGSKA (reference sequence). The CDR3 sequence is 14 residues long. V was cut by 3 bases and J by 4 bases, with 15 bases left in between. CDR3 amino acids: CSASVQGRGTEAFF. CDR3 DNA: TGCAGTGCTAGTGTTCAGGGCCGGGGCACTGAAGCTTTCTTT.

The V call is TRBV29-1, the J call TRBJ1-1; a weak D match, TRBD1 (5 bases). Germline lookup yields CDR1 SQVTM and CDR2 ANQGSEA. The V and J ends lost 5 bases and 0 bases respectively, with 10 bases between them. CDR3 length: 13 residues. The CDR3 protein is CSVQGVMNTEAFF. The DNA of the CDR3 is TGCAGCGTTCAGGGCGTGATGAACACTGAAGCTTTCTTT.

The chain couples TRBV30 to TRBJ2-5; the match to TRBD2 covers 9 bases. Trimming at V came to 3 bases and at J to 4 bases, leaving 9 bases not matched to a gene. This CDR3 comprises 15 residues. The V gene's germline CDR1 is GTSNPN and CDR2 SVGIG (reference sequence). CDR3 DNA sequence: TGTGCCTGGAGGACCGGGCTAGCGGGGCCAGAGACCCAGTACTTC. It translates to CAWRTGLAGPETQYF.

The chain links TRBV20-1 to TRBJ1-6; no clear D gene. Trimming left V 0 bases short and J 7 bases short, with 10 bases between. CDR1 and CDR2 (germline): DFQATT, SNEGSKA (reference sequence). CDR3 length equals 14 residues. Here the CDR3 reads CSARDAGLNSPLHF. The CDR3 DNA reads TGCAGTGCTAGAGATGCAGGACTAAATTCACCCCTCCACTTT.

The CDR3 loop is CASSLVDSANYGYTF. The CDR3 region has the DNA TGTGCCAGCAGCTTGGTCGACAGTGCTAACTATGGCTACACCTTC. J is TRBJ1-2 and V is TRBV5-4; a weak D match, TRBD1 (5 bases). CDR3 length: 15 residues. Trimming removed 0 bases at V and 0 bases at J, with 9 bases between. Germline CDR1 is SGHNT and CDR2 is YYREEE (reference sequence). The whole variable domain, filled in from reference TRBV5-4 and TRBJ1-2, reads ETGVTQSPTHLIKTRGQQVTLRCSSQSGHNTVSWYQQALGQGPQFIFQYYREEENGRGNFPPRFSGLQFPNYSSELNVNALELDDSALYLCASSLVDSANYGYTFGSGTRLTVV.

This clonotype was seen once. The chain couples TRBV24-1 to TRBJ2-2, with 9 bases matching TRBD2. V lost 8 bases and J lost 1; bases outside the gene matches: 13. The length of the CDR3 is 18 residues. Germline CDR1 reads KGHDR; CDR2 reads SFDVKD. CDR3: CATNHRAGGPKNTGELFF. The CDR3 DNA reads TGTGCCACCAACCACCGAGCGGGGGGCCCAAAGAACACCGGGGAGCTGTTTTTT.

The chain links TRBV7-9 to TRBJ2-1, with 12 nucleotides matching TRBD2. Looked up from germline, CDR1 is SEHNR and CDR2 is FQNEAQ (reference sequence). The V gene end was trimmed by 1 base and the J gene end by 10 bases; junction bases not matched to a gene: 5. CDR3 length equals 15 residues. CDR3 sequence (DNA): TGTGCCAGCAGCTTAGGGACTAGCGGGATCGGCGAGCAGTTCTTC. Translated, it gives CASSLGTSGIGEQFF.

The rearrangement links TRBV20-1 to TRBJ2-7, with D tentatively TRBD1 (6 bases). The CDR3 extends over 14 amino acids. V was clipped by 0 bases and J by 1 base, with 10 bases between them. Germline V gene sequence: CDR1 DFQATT, CDR2 SNEGSKA (reference sequence). CDR3 sequence reads: CSARDRDISYEQYF. The CDR3, as DNA: TGCAGTGCTAGAGATCGGGACATATCCTACGAGCAGTACTTC.

V usage is TRBV12-3 or TRBV12-4 and J usage is TRBJ2-7; 7 bases line up with TRBD1. With 7 bases clipped from V and 5 bases from J, the junction kept 8 bases outside the gene matches. The length of the CDR3 is 13 residues. Here the CDR3 reads CASNSDRVNEQYF. For the CDR3, the DNA is TGTGCCAGCAATTCCGACAGGGTGAACGAGCAGTACTTC.

This clonotype is a singleton in its sample. The rearrangement uses TRBV20-1 and TRBJ1-2; D not resolved. The germline V and J ends were trimmed by 3 bases and 4 bases, with 12 bases remaining between them. CDR1 DFQATT and CDR2 SNEGSKA come from the germline V gene (reference sequence). The CDR3 runs 13 residues. The CDR3 DNA is TGCAGTGCTAGTCCACCGCTGCTCTATGGCTACACCTTC. Translated: CSASPPLLYGYTF.